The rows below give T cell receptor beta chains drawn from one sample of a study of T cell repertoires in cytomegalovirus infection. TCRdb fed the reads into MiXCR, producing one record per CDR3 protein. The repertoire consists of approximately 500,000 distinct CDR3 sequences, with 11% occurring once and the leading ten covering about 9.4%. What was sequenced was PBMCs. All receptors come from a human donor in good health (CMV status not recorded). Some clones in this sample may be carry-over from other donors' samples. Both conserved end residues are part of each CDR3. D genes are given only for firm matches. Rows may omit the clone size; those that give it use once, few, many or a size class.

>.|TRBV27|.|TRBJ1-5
CASSLSFNQPQHF
TGTGCCAGCAGTTTATCGTTCAATCAGCCCCAGCATTTT
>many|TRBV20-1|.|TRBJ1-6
CSASRVRDSSPLHF
TGCAGTGCTAGCCGAGTCCGTGATTCATCACCCCTCCACTTT
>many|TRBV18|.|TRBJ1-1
CASSPRGRNTEAFF
TGTGCCAGCTCACCACGGGGCCGGAACACTGAAGCTTTCTTT
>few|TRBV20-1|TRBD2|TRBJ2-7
CSASGTSGRTYEQYF
TGCAGTGCTTCCGGGACTAGCGGGAGGACGTACGAGCAGTACTTC
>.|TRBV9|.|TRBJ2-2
CASSASGTSNTGELFF
TGTGCCAGCAGCGCATCCGGGACATCGAACACCGGGGAGCTGTTTTTT
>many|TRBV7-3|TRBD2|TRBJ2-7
CASSYRTSPYEQYF
TGTGCCAGCAGCTATAGGACTAGCCCATACGAGCAGTACTTC
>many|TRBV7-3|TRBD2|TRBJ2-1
CASRSSGYSYNEQFF
TGTGCCAGCAGGTCTAGCGGGTACTCCTACAATGAGCAGTTCTTC
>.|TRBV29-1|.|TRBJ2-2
CSVLGREGSGELFF
TGCAGCGTCCTGGGACGTGAGGGGTCCGGGGAGCTGTTTTTT
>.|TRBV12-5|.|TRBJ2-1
CASGLVGAYNEQFF
TGTGCTAGTGGTTTAGTGGGGGCCTACAATGAGCAGTTCTTC
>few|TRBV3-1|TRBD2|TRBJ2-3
CASKGRERADTQYF
TGTGCCAGCAAGGGGCGGGAGAGGGCAGATACGCAGTATTTT
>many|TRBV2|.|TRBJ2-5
CASSVWRGGQETQYF
TGTGCCAGCAGTGTCTGGAGGGGGGGACAAGAGACCCAGTACTTC
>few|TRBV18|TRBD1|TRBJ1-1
CASSSQTGVTEAFF
TGTGCCAGCTCATCACAGACAGGGGTAACTGAAGCTTTCTTT
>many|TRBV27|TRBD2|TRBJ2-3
CASSRLAGEADTQYF
TGTGCCAGCAGTAGGTTAGCGGGAGAGGCAGATACGCAGTATTTT
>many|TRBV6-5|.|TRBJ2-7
CASSYGQIYEQYF
TGTGCCAGCAGTTACGGACAGATCTACGAGCAGTACTTC
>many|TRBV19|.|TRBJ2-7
CASSPLQGLGEQYF
TGTGCCAGTAGTCCCCTACAGGGACTGGGCGAGCAGTACTTC
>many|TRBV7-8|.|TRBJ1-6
CASSLEGMLENSPLHF
TGTGCCAGCAGCTTAGAGGGCATGCTGGAGAATTCACCCCTCCACTTT
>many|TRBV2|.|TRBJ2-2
CASSESAATGELFF
TGTGCCAGCAGTGAGTCAGCGGCCACCGGGGAGCTGTTTTTT
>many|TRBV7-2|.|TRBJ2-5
CASSLGPQGTQYF
TGTGCCAGCAGCTTGGGACCTCAAGGGACCCAGTACTTC
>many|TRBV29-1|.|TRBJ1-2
CSVEGSWDNYGYTF
TGCAGCGTTGAAGGGTCCTGGGACAACTATGGCTACACCTTC
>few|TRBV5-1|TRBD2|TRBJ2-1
CASSLGGSGSVNEQFF
TGCGCCAGCAGCTTGGGAGGTAGCGGGAGCGTCAATGAGCAGTTCTTC
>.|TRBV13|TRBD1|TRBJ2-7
CASSTIRDRGFEQYF
TGTGCCAGCAGCACTATCCGGGACAGGGGTTTCGAGCAGTACTTC
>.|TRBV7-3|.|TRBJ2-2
CASSFTVLTGELFF
TGTGCCAGCAGCTTCACTGTACTCACCGGGGAGCTGTTTTTT
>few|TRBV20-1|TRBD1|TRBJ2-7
CSWTRDRTYEQYF
TGCAGCTGGACCAGGGACAGAACCTACGAGCAGTACTTC
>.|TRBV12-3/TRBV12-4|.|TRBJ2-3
CASSPGGLRSADTQYF
TGTGCCAGCAGCCCCGGAGGTTTAAGATCCGCAGATACGCAGTATTTT
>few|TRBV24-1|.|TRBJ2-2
CATSDAAGTLNTGELFF
TGTGCCACCAGTGATGCCGCCGGGACACTGAACACCGGGGAGCTGTTTTTT
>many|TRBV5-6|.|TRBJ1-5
CASSLGVDQPQHF
TGTGCCAGCAGCTTGGGAGTGGATCAGCCCCAGCATTTT
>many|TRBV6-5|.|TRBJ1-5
CASSYSRWGTQHF
TGTGCCAGCAGTTACTCGCGCTGGGGAACCCAGCATTTT
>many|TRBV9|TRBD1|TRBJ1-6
CASSATGGNNSPLHF
TGTGCCAGCAGCGCGACAGGGGGGAATAATTCACCCCTCCACTTT
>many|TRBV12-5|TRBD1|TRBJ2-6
CASGLTGGVSGANVLTF
TGTGCTAGTGGTTTGACAGGGGGAGTCTCTGGGGCCAACGTCCTGACTTTC
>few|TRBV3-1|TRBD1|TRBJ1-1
CASSLTDRSNTEAFF
TGTGCCAGCAGCTTGACGGACAGGTCGAACACTGAAGCTTTCTTT
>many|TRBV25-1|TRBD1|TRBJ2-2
CASSQSPGQGANTGELFF
TGTGCCAGCAGTCAAAGCCCGGGACAGGGCGCGAACACCGGGGAGCTGTTTTTT
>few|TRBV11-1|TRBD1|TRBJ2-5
CASSLDYGQGVRETQYF
TGTGCCAGCAGCTTAGATTATGGACAGGGTGTCCGAGAGACCCAGTACTTC
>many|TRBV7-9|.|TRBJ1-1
CASSLSEITEAFF
TGTGCCAGCAGCTTATCTGAAATCACTGAAGCTTTCTTT
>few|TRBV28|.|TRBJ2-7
CASRTGTNYEEQYF
TGTGCCAGCAGGACCGGGACAAACTACGAGGAGCAGTACTTC
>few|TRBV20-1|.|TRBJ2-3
CSARDVQRSVDTQYF
TGCAGTGCTAGAGATGTACAGAGGTCTGTAGATACGCAGTATTTT
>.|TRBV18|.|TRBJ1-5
CASSPVPQQPQHF
TGTGCCAGCTCACCAGTCCCACAACAGCCCCAGCATTTT
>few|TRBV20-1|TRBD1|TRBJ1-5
CSITTGGSNQPQHF
TGCAGTATCACTACAGGGGGTAGCAATCAGCCCCAGCATTTT
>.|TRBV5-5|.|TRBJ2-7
CASSLTGSEQYF
TGTGCCAGCAGCCTCACGGGGAGCGAGCAGTACTTC
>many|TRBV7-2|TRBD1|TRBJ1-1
CASSFRQGRTEAFF
TGTGCCAGCAGCTTTCGACAGGGACGGACTGAAGCTTTCTTT
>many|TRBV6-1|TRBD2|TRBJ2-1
CASSRTSGSYEQFF
TGTGCCAGCAGTAGGACTAGCGGGAGCTATGAGCAGTTCTTC
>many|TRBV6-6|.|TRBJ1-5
CASHRISNQPQHF
TGTGCCAGCCACAGGATTAGCAATCAGCCCCAGCATTTT
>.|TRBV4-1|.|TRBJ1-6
CASSQERGRGDSPLHF
TGCGCCAGCAGCCAAGAGAGGGGTAGGGGGGATTCACCCCTCCACTTT
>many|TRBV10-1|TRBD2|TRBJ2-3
CASSENWTSGGDTQYF
TGCGCCAGCAGTGAGAATTGGACTAGCGGGGGAGATACGCAGTATTTT
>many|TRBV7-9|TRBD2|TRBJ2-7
CASTDGLAGGSNPYEQYF
TGTGCCAGCACCGACGGACTAGCGGGAGGGTCGAACCCCTACGAGCAGTACTTC
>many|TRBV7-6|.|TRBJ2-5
CASSLGAQETQYF
TGTGCCAGCAGCTTAGGGGCCCAAGAGACCCAGTACTTC
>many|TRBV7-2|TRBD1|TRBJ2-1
CASSSRTGATYNEQFF
TGTGCCAGCAGCTCCCGGACAGGGGCCACCTACAATGAGCAGTTCTTC
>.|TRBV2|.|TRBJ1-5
CASKGVPQPQRF
TGTGCCAGCAAGGGGGTCCCTCAGCCCCAGCGTTTT
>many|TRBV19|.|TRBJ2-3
CASSIPQGSTDTQYF
TGTGCCAGTAGTATCCCCCAGGGCAGCACAGATACGCAGTATTTT
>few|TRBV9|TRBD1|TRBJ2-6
CASSAGQGGSGANVLTF
TGTGCCAGCAGCGCTGGACAGGGGGGCTCTGGGGCCAACGTCCTGACTTTC
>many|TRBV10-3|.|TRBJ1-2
CAITAAGTGGDYGYTF
TGTGCCATCACTGCCGCGGGAACCGGAGGGGACTATGGCTACACCTTC
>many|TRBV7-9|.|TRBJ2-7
CASSSPFEDYEQYF
TGTGCCAGCAGCTCTCCCTTCGAGGACTACGAGCAGTACTTC
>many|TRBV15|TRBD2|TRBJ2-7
CATSTQPILAGHPEQYF
TGTGCCACCAGCACCCAGCCCATTTTAGCGGGACACCCCGAGCAGTACTTC
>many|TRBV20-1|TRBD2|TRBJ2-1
CSAGTGGRFF
TGCAGTGCTGGGACGGGGGGGAGGTTCTTC
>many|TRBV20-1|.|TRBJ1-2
CSAGWGVVGGYTF
TGCAGTGCTGGATGGGGTGTAGTCGGCGGCTACACCTTC
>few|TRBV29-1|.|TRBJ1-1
CSVEPAWGEAFF
TGCAGCGTTGAACCAGCCTGGGGCGAAGCTTTCTTT